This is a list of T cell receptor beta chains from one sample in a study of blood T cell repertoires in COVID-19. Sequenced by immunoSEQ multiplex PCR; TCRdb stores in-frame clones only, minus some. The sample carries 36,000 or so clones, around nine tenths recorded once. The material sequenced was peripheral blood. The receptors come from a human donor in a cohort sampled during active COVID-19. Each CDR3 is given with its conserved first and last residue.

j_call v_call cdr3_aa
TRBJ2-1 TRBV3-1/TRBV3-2 CASSQEGGWREGRMGEQFF
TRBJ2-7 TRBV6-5 CASSRAGEQYF
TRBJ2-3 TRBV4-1 CASSRKPTSGIEDTQYF
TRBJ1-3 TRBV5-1 CASRNEGNTIYF
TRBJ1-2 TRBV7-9 CASSLLGTGDHYGYTF
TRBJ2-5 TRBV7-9 CASREKKETQYF
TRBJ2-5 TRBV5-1 CASSPSSGREETQYF
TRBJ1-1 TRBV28 CASSLGRGAEAFF
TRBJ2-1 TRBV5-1 CASSRQALGTPSDEQFF
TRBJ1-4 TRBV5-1 CASSQGQGTHEKLFF
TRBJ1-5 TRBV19 CASSHTRDRGAQPQHF
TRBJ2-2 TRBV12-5 CASGLGLAGVGTGELFF
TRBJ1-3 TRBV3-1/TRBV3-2 CASSQVAGVGNTIYF
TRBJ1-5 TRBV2 CASSLQGFSNQPQHF
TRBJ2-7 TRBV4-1 CASSETDMTYEQYF
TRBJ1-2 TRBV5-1 CASSTRTGGGGYGYTF
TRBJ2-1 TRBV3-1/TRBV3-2 CASSQASEQFF
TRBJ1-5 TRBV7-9 CASSYLSGHLNQPQHF
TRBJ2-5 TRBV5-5 CASSEATGTSGTLPQETQYF
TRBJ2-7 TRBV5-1 CASSLATGGEQYF
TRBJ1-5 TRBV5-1 CASSLFTGQGQPQHF
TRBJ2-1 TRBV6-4 CASKPIWTSGRKFF
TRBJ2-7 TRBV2 CASTETVSEQYF
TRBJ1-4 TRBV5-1 CASSFQGANEKLFF
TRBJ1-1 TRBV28 CASSFPGVSDTEAFF
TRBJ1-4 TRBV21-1 CASSTNTRLDEKLFF
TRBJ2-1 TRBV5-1 CASSITGVNEQFF
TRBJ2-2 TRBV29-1 CSVESGRGYTGELFF
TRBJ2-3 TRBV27 CASSSYTDTQYF
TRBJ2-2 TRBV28 CASKGQAKRGTGELFF
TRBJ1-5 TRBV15 CATRKGDGQPQHF
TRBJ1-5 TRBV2 CASNYRGNQPQHF
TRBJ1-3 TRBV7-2 CASSLMSSGNTIYF
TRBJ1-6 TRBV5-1 CASSLLNSPLHF
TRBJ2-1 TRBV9 CASSVGEYNEQFF
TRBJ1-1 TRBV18 CASSRDRLNTEAFF
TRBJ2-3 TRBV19 CASSTRQPRQGGVTDTQYF
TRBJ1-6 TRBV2 CASSEGQGGRSPLHF
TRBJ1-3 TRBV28 CASSASDGAGNTIYF
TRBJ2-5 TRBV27 CASSSAGTSGEKTQYF
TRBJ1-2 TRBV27 CASSPNQGFYGYTF
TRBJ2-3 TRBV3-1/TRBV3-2 CASSQDRPGGTDTQYF
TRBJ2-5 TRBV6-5 CASSYWSSQQQETQYF
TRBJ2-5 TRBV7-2 CASSGGGRETQYF
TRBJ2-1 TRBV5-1 CASSLGGAYNEQFF
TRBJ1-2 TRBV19 CASTRQGVGGYGYTF
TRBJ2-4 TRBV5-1 CASSSGGGNGIQYF
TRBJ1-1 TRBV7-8 CASSSGGGGLGTEAFF
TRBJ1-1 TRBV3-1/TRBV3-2 CASSPSGRENTEAFF
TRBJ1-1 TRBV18 CASSPPGQGGLNTEAFF
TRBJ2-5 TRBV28 CASSRAGGSETQYF
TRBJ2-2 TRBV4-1 CASSSSQLAGVAGELFF